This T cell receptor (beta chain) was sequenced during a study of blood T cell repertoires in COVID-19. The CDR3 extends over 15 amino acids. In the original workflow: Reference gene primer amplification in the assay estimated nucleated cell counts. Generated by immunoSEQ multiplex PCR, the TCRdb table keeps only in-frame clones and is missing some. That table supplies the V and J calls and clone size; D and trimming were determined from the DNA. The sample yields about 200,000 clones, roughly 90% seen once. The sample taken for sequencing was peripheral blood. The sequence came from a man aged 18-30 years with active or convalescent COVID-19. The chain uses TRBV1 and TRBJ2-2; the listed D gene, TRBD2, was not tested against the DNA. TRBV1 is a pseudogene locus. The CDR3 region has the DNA TGCACCAGCAGCCAAGGGGAGGGAAACACCGGGGAGCTGTTTTTT. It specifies CTSSQGEGNTGELFF.